Presented here are 32 T cell receptor beta chains from one specimen sequenced in a study of cytomegalovirus exposure and HLA in healthy donors. Vbeta (60) and Jbeta (13) primers were used in the PCR. Data came from immunoSEQ multiplex PCR; TCRdb stores just in-frame clones and leaves some out. The sample has under 200,000 clones, around 65% seen once; the top ten hold less than 3%. Sequenced sample: PBMCs. The receptors come from a woman aged 40 to 50 in good health and CMV-seropositive.

The V and J genes are TRBV6-1 and TRBJ1-1; D is perhaps TRBD1 (5 bases). The germline V gene has CDR1 MNHNS and CDR2 SASEGT. This CDR3 has 13 residues. V was shortened by 8 bases and J by 3 bases, with 13 bases between the two germline ends. CDR3 protein: CASDPGLDTEAFF. As DNA, the CDR3 is TGTGCCAGCGATCCAGGGTTGGACACTGAAGCTTTCTTT.

The chain couples TRBV7-8 to TRBJ2-7; 8 positions match TRBD1. Losses at the gene ends were 3 bases for V and 4 bases for J; bases not matched to a gene: 11. The CDR3 is 16 residues long. Germline CDR1 and CDR2: SGHVS and FQNEAQ. CDR3 residues: CASSLEFTGGGYEQYF. Here the CDR3 DNA reads TGTGCCAGCAGCTTGGAGTTTACAGGGGGTGGGTACGAGCAGTACTTC.

The rearrangement joins TRBV7-9 to TRBJ2-7; D possibly corresponds to TRBD2 (5 bases). CDR3 length: 12 residues. Germline lookup yields CDR1 SEHNR and CDR2 FQNEAQ (reference sequence). The germline V and J ends were trimmed by 5 bases and 6 bases, with 11 bases remaining between them. The CDR3 protein is CASSAEAAEQYF. In DNA, the CDR3 is TGTGCCAGCAGCGCGGAGGCTGCCGAGCAGTACTTC.

The rearrangement joins TRBV11-1 to TRBJ2-6; no clear D. The CDR3 is 15 amino acids. V lost 1 base, J lost 0 bases, and 4 bases lay in between. Per germline, CDR1 SGHAT and CDR2 FQDESV (reference sequence). CDR3 DNA sequence: TGTGCCAGCAGCTTAGGGAGCTCTGGGGCCAACGTCCTGACTTTC. Its translation: CASSLGSSGANVLTF.

The DNA for the CDR3 is TGTGCCAGCAGCCACCGACAGGGCGGAGGCACTGAAGCTTTCTTT. It is translated as CASSHRQGGGTEAFF. The rearrangement links TRBV14 to TRBJ1-1; 7 bases match TRBD1. The germline V gene has CDR1 SGHDN and CDR2 FVKESK. This CDR3 comprises 15 residues. The trim removed 3 bases at V and 4 bases at J, leaving 8 bases unmatched. The full variable domain, in which reference TRBV14 and TRBJ1-1 provide the parts outside the CDR3, is EAGVTQFPSHSVIEKGQTVTLRCDPISGHDNLYWYRRVMGKEIKFLLHFVKESKQDESGMPNNRFLAERTGGTYSTLKVQPAELEDSGVYFCASSHRQGGGTEAFFGQGTRLTVV.

The chain couples TRBV18 to TRBJ2-2, with D tentatively TRBD2 (6 bases). Deletions cut 6 bases from V and 6 bases from J, with 20 bases between. Germline CDR1 KGHSH, CDR2 LQKENI. The CDR3 consists of 16 residues. CDR3 loop: CASSVSAASEAGELFF. The DNA for the CDR3 is TGTGCCAGCTCCGTGAGTGCGGCTAGCGAGGCCGGGGAGCTGTTTTTT. Drawing the rest from reference TRBV18 and TRBJ2-2, the complete variable domain is NAGVMQNPRHLVRRRGQEARLRCSPMKGHSHVYWYRQLPEEGLKFMVYLQKENIIDESGMPKERFSAEFPKEGPSILRIQQVVRGDSAAYFCASSVSAASEAGELFFGEGSRLTVL.

This chain links TRBV6-1 with TRBJ2-1; a possible D gene is TRBD1 (6 bases). CDR1 and CDR2 (germline): MNHNS, SASEGT. There are 13 residues in the CDR3. Deletions cut 6 bases from V and 6 bases from J, with 12 bases between. The CDR3 sequence is CASSQQGGNEQFF. The DNA for the CDR3 is TGTGCCAGCAGCCAACAAGGGGGCAATGAGCAGTTCTTC.

This chain links TRBV7-9 with TRBJ1-4; 7 positions match TRBD1. Germline V gene data show CDR1 as SEHNR and CDR2 as FQNEAQ (reference sequence). This CDR3 is 13 amino acids long. V trimming: 8 bases; J trimming: 6 bases; junction bases outside the gene matches: 6. The CDR3 is CASRDREDEKLFF. In DNA, the CDR3 is TGTGCCAGCCGCGACAGGGAGGATGAAAAACTGTTTTTT.

The chain employs TRBV19 and TRBJ1-1; 9 bases fit TRBD1. CDR1 is LNHDA, CDR2 SQIVND, per germline (reference sequence). The CDR3 covers 14 residues. CDR3: CGDRRDRVPTEAFF. The CDR3 DNA reads TGTGGGGATCGACGGGACAGGGTGCCCACTGAAGCTTTCTTT.

This clone is a singleton in its sample. The chain recombines TRBV5-8 with TRBJ1-4, with 10 bases fitting TRBD1. This CDR3 is 16 amino acids long. Germline assignment: CDR1 SGHTS and CDR2 YDEGEE. The V segment lost 4 bases and the J segment 2 bases; nucleotides outside the gene matches: 5. This chain's CDR3 is CASSRGQGNTNEKLFF. The CDR3 DNA reads as TGTGCCAGCAGCAGGGGACAGGGGAACACTAATGAAAAACTGTTTTTT.

The rearrangement uses TRBV9 and TRBJ2-7, with a tentative D call TRBD1 (5 bases). Germline loops: CDR1 SGDLS, CDR2 YYNGEE. The CDR3 length is 14 residues. Trimming removed 2 bases at V and 5 bases at J, with 14 bases between. In DNA, the CDR3 is TGTGCCAGCAGCGTTCGGCAGGGTGGAGACGAGCAGTACTTC. Its translation is CASSVRQGGDEQYF.

The CDR3 loop is CASSFAGADTQYF. In DNA form, the CDR3 reads TGCGCCAGCAGCTTTGCGGGAGCAGATACGCAGTATTTT. The genes are TRBV5-1 and TRBJ2-3; 7 bases fit TRBD2. The length of the CDR3 is 13 residues. Germline V gene data show CDR1 as SGHRS and CDR2 as YFSETQ. J lost 4 bases, V lost 2 bases, and 1 base had no gene match.

This chain uses TRBV2 with TRBJ2-7; 8 nucleotides align to TRBD1. CDR1 is SNHLY and CDR2 is FYNNEI in the germline V gene. The CDR3 has 15 residues. With V trimmed by 7 bases and J by 6 bases, 14 bases remained unmatched. The CDR3: CASKRNVDRVIEQYF. Here the CDR3 DNA reads TGTGCCAGCAAAAGAAACGTGGACAGGGTCATCGAGCAGTACTTC.

CDR3: CASSPQWGSGYGYTF. The CDR3 nucleotides are TGTGCCAGCAGTCCGCAATGGGGCTCAGGCTATGGCTACACCTTC. This chain links TRBV28 with TRBJ1-2, with D perhaps TRBD1 (5 bases). The ends were cut back, 5 bases at V and 4 bases at J, with 17 bases in the middle. This CDR3 is 15 amino acids long. The germline V gene encodes CDR1 MDHEN and CDR2 SYDVKM.

V is TRBV14 and J is TRBJ1-4; D gene ambiguous. V lost 4 bases and J 7 bases, leaving 19 bases between the germline ends. Per germline, CDR1 SGHDN and CDR2 FVKESK. CDR3 length: 16 amino acids. The CDR3 protein is CASSLRRGTSSEKLFF. CDR3 DNA sequence: TGTGCCAGCAGCCTCCGGCGGGGAACTTCGAGTGAAAAACTGTTTTTT. Full variable domain (rest looked up from reference TRBV14 and TRBJ1-4): EAGVTQFPSHSVIEKGQTVTLRCDPISGHDNLYWYRRVMGKEIKFLLHFVKESKQDESGMPNNRFLAERTGGTYSTLKVQPAELEDSGVYFCASSLRRGTSSEKLFFGSGTQLSVL.

The chain is built from TRBV5-1 and TRBJ2-2; TRBD2 agrees at 12 bases. This CDR3 is built from 18 residues. Germline CDR1 SGHRS, CDR2 YFSETQ. V trimming: 4 bases; J trimming: 1 base; junction bases outside the gene matches: 8. Here the CDR3 reads CASSRTSGGPMNTGELFF. In DNA, the CDR3 is TGCGCCAGCAGCCGAACTAGCGGGGGGCCTATGAACACCGGGGAGCTGTTTTTT. Supplemented by reference TRBV5-1 and TRBJ2-2, the full variable domain reads KAGVTQTPRYLIKTRGQQVTLSCSPISGHRSVSWYQQTPGQGLQFLFEYFSETQRNKGNFPGRFSGRQFSNSRSEMNVSTLELGDSALYLCASSRTSGGPMNTGELFFGEGSRLTVL.

The chain has TRBV7-2 and TRBJ1-2, with 8 bases identical to TRBD1. The V gene end was trimmed by 4 bases and the J gene end by 6 bases; junction bases not matched to a gene: 10. The CDR3 contains 15 residues. Germline values: CDR1 SGHTA, CDR2 FQGNSA. CDR3 loop: CASSSGQGGNNGYTF. The CDR3 bases are TGTGCCAGCAGCTCTGGACAGGGAGGGAATAATGGCTACACCTTC.

This clone has more than one count but fewer than ten. The CDR3 sequence is CASSQDSGKLQKLFF. CDR3 coding DNA: TGCGCCAGCAGCCAAGATAGCGGGAAATTACAAAAACTGTTTTTT. This chain links TRBV4-3 with TRBJ1-4; D remains unclear. The ends were cut back, 0 bases at V and 9 bases at J, with 14 bases in the middle. CDR3 size: 15 residues. In germline, CDR1 is LGHNA, CDR2 YSLEER.

The chain uses TRBV4-3 and TRBJ1-1; D remains ambiguous. Trimming took off 0 bases at V and 4 bases at J, with 9 bases between the two ends. Germline CDR1 LGHNA, CDR2 YSLEER. CDR3 length: 14 amino acids. The CDR3 is CASSQESQATEAFF. CDR3 sequence (DNA): TGCGCCAGCAGCCAAGAGTCCCAGGCCACTGAAGCTTTCTTT.

The chain uses TRBV10-3 and TRBJ2-7; TRBD2 aligns across 8 bases. The CDR3 consists of 19 residues. Per the germline V gene, CDR1 is ENHRY and CDR2 is SYGVKD. V gave up 2 bases and J gave up 0 bases; unmatched junction bases: 15. CDR3 in DNA: TGTGCCATCAGTGAGCGAGAGTCCAGACTAAGCGGGAGCTCCTACGAGCAGTACTTC. Translating gives CAISERESRLSGSSYEQYF.

The gene calls are TRBV19 and TRBJ2-7; 12 nucleotides agree with TRBD1. Germline CDR1 and CDR2: LNHDA and SQIVND (reference sequence). The trim removed 4 bases at V and 3 bases at J, leaving 4 bases unmatched. This CDR3 has 15 amino acids. This chain's CDR3 is CASSTGTGGFYEQYF. CDR3 sequence (DNA): TGTGCCAGTAGTACGGGGACAGGGGGCTTCTACGAGCAGTACTTC.

DNA for the CDR3: TGTGCCAGCAGTGGGACTAGCTACGAGCAGTACTTC. This encodes CASSGTSYEQYF. V is TRBV9 and J is TRBJ2-7; 8 bases match TRBD2. Germline-derived CDR1 and CDR2 are SGDLS and YYNGEE. The ends lost 5 bases at V and 3 bases at J; junction bases unmatched: 1. The CDR3 has 12 residues.

This rearrangement joins TRBV5-1 to TRBJ2-3, with D unresolved. V was pared by 1 base and J by 3 bases, with 6 bases between. The CDR3 contains 13 residues. Looked up from germline, CDR1 is SGHRS and CDR2 is YFSETQ. CDR3 DNA sequence: TGCGCCAGCAGCTTGCACTGGACAGATACGCAGTATTTT. Translation: CASSLHWTDTQYF.

There are a few counts of this clone. A read error may produce the germline difference seen at one junction end. The rearrangement joins TRBV6-6 to TRBJ1-5; 7 nucleotides match TRBD1. There are 13 residues in the CDR3. Germline V CDR1 and CDR2: MNHNY, SVGAGI (reference sequence). This CDR3 is CASNQGVYQPQNF. CDR3 DNA: TGTGCCAGCAACCAGGGGGTTTATCAGCCCCAGAATTTT.

The rearrangement joins TRBV19 to TRBJ2-1; possible D gene TRBD2, 6 bases. The germline gives CDR1 LNHDA, CDR2 SQIVND (reference sequence). Trimming shortened V by 5 bases and J by 4 bases, and 15 bases separated the two germline ends. The CDR3 loop spans 15 amino acids. The CDR3 spells CASSVGLAQYNEQFF. The DNA of the CDR3 is TGTGCCAGTAGTGTCGGCCTAGCGCAGTACAATGAGCAGTTCTTC.

The genes are TRBV10-3 and TRBJ1-1; D call uncertain. Trimming left V 6 bases short and J 4 bases short, with 15 bases between. There are 14 residues in the CDR3. Germline CDR1 is ENHRY and CDR2 is SYGVKD. The CDR3: CAISGVVAGTEAFF. The CDR3 nucleotides read TGTGCCATCAGCGGCGTCGTGGCGGGCACTGAAGCTTTCTTT.

This sequence joins TRBV6-5 and TRBJ2-5, with D possibly being TRBD1 (6 bases). V shed 5 bases and J shed 4 bases, with 11 bases lying between them. The CDR3 consists of 13 residues. Germline CDR1 and CDR2: MNHEY and SVGAGI. This chain's CDR3 is CASSPGTLETQYF. The CDR3 DNA sequence: TGTGCCAGCAGTCCCGGGACATTAGAGACCCAGTACTTC.

A single count supports this clone. The V gene is TRBV5-6, the J gene TRBJ1-3; a weak D match, TRBD1 (5 bases). Germline values: CDR1 SGHDT, CDR2 YYEEEE. V lost 1 base to trimming and J lost 2 bases, with 13 bases between them. The CDR3 extends over 16 amino acids. CDR3 bases: TGTGCCAGCAGCTTGCCAGGGATAGAGACTGGAAACACCATATATTTT. Its protein product is CASSLPGIETGNTIYF.

The gene calls are TRBV6-6 and TRBJ2-1; tentatively, D is TRBD1 (5 bases). The germline V gene has CDR1 MNHNY and CDR2 SVGAGI (reference sequence). The CDR3 has 14 residues. V lost 0 bases and J 5 bases, leaving 8 bases between the germline ends. CDR3 region: CASSYSTANNEQFF. The DNA for the CDR3 is TGTGCCAGCAGTTACTCGACAGCGAACAATGAGCAGTTCTTC.

In regard to this clone: One end of the junction does not line up with germline, which may come from a read error. The chain uses TRBV2 and TRBJ1-5; 7 bases agree with TRBD1. The CDR3 contains 15 residues. CDR1 is SNHLY and CDR2 is FYNNEI in the germline V gene. The DNA of the CDR3 is TGTGCCAGCAGACCTGACAGGGCTGGCAATCAGCCCCAGAATTTT. Translating it yields CASRPDRAGNQPQNF.

V and J are TRBV23-1 and TRBJ2-5; 9 positions match TRBD1. TRBV23-1 is recorded as an ORF, its role being uncertain. V shed 4 bases and J 4 bases; nucleotides not matched to a gene: 4. The CDR3 is made up of 14 amino acids. This CDR3 is CASSRRQGGETQYF. DNA of the CDR3: TGCGCCAGCAGTCGACGACAGGGGGGAGAGACCCAGTACTTC.

The genes are TRBV5-1 and TRBJ2-5; 13 bases fit TRBD2. The CDR3 length is 18 residues. In germline, CDR1 is SGHRS, CDR2 YFSETQ. Trimming cost V 3 bases and J 2 bases; bases outside gene matches: 10. CDR3 sequence: CASSWGGTSGDNQETQYF. The CDR3 region has the DNA TGCGCCAGCAGCTGGGGCGGGACTAGCGGGGATAATCAAGAGACCCAGTACTTC.